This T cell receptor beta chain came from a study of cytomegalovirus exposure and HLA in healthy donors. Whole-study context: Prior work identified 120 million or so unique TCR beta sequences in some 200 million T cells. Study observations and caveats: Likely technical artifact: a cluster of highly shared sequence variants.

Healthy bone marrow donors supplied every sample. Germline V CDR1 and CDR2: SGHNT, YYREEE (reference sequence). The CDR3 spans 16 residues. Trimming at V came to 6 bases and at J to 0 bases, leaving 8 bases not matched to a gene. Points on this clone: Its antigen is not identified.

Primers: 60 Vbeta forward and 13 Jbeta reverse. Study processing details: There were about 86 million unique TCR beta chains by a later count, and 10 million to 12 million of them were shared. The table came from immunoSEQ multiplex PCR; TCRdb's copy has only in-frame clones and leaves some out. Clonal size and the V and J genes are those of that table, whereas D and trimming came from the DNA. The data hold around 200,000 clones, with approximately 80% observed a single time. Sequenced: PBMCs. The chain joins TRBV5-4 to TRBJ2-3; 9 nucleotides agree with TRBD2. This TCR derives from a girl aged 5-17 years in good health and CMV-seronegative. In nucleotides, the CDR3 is TGTGCCAGCACCAGGACTAGCGCTACTAGCACAGATACGCAGTATTTT. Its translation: CASTRTSATSTDTQYF.